Each of the 30 T cell receptor beta chains below was sequenced from the same sample in a study of OX40 agonist ivuxolimab in advanced cancers. Library preparation used the immunoSEQ multiplex PCR assay. In its TCRdb copy, this immuneACCESS table keeps in-frame sequences only and misses some clones. Where compared with another copy, unresolved V genes explain less than half of these, and the others have no known cause. In this sample the table shows over 20,000 clones, approximately 80% of which occur a single time. The leading ten clones occupy around 13% of the sample. The source was CD4+ or CD8+ T cells sorted from blood, collected in a trial of the OX40 agonist ivuxolimab. These receptors were obtained from an adult with an advanced solid tumor such as melanoma, head and neck, liver or kidney cancer.

This chain joins TRBV27 and TRBJ2-1; D possibly corresponds to TRBD2 (6 bases). The CDR3 has 13 amino acids. The germline V and J ends were trimmed by 7 bases and 4 bases, with 11 bases remaining between them. Germline CDR1 is MNHEY and CDR2 is SMNVEV (reference sequence). This CDR3 reads CASTAGLYNEQFF. Here the CDR3 DNA reads TGTGCCAGCACCGCGGGACTTTACAATGAGCAGTTCTTC.

This clone was recorded once. This chain uses TRBV7-8 with TRBJ2-5; D gene uncertain. Trimming shortened V by 3 bases and J by 0 bases, and 5 bases separated the two germline ends. CDR1 is SGHVS, CDR2 FQNEAQ, per germline. The CDR3 is 13 amino acids. CDR3 sequence: CASSFVYQETQYF. CDR3 nucleotide sequence: TGTGCCAGCAGCTTCGTTTACCAAGAGACCCAGTACTTC.

This rearrangement joins TRBV4-1 to TRBJ2-5; TRBD1 agrees at 8 bases. Per germline, CDR1 MGHRA and CDR2 YSYEKL. V lost 1 base and J lost 4; bases outside the gene matches: 11. The CDR3 extends over 17 amino acids. CDR3 in amino acids: CASSQVWAGGSSETQYF. CDR3 bases: TGCGCCAGCAGCCAAGTTTGGGCAGGGGGCTCCTCAGAGACCCAGTACTTC.

The V gene is TRBV7-9, the J gene TRBJ2-7; 7 bases are a match to TRBD2. The germline gives CDR1 SEHNR, CDR2 FQNEAQ (reference sequence). The V and J ends lost 4 bases and 7 bases, in that order; junction bases with no gene match: 13. This CDR3 region has 15 residues. The CDR3 protein is CASSSAGTNTGEQYF. The CDR3 coding sequence is TGTGCCAGCAGCTCCGCCGGGACTAACACGGGGGAGCAGTACTTC.

This chain joins TRBV27 and TRBJ1-4; 10 bases line up with TRBD1. The V gene end was trimmed by 6 bases and the J gene end by 8 bases; junction bases not matched to a gene: 18. The CDR3 sequence is 18 residues long. Germline V gene lookup returns CDR1 MNHEY and CDR2 SMNVEV (reference sequence). CDR3: CASSLPRRTGGNKEKLFF. The CDR3 DNA is TGTGCCAGCAGCCTACCCCGCCGGACAGGGGGAAATAAGGAAAAACTGTTTTTT.

V is TRBV4-3 and J is TRBJ2-7; 8 bases line up with TRBD1. After removal of 0 bases from V and 0 bases from J, the junction contained 4 bases not matched to a gene. The CDR3 consists of 16 residues. CDR1 LGHNA and CDR2 YSLEER come from the germline V gene. The CDR3 reads CASSQETGGISYEQYF. DNA of the CDR3: TGCGCCAGCAGCCAAGAAACAGGGGGGATCTCCTACGAGCAGTACTTC.

The V and J genes are TRBV9 and TRBJ2-1; TRBD1 matches at 8 bases. V was clipped by 0 bases and J by 9 bases; unmatched bases: 11. The germline CDR1 and CDR2 sequences are SGDLS and YYNGEE. The CDR3 extends over 16 amino acids. The CDR3 is CASSVDGWQGAGEQFF. CDR3 in DNA: TGTGCCAGCAGCGTAGACGGGTGGCAGGGGGCCGGTGAGCAGTTCTTC. Filled out from reference TRBV9 and TRBJ2-1, the complete variable domain reads DSGVTQTPKHLITATGQRVTLRCSPRSGDLSVYWYQQSLDQGLQFLIQYYNGEERAKGNILERFSAQQFPDLHSELNLSSLELGDSALYFCASSVDGWQGAGEQFFGPGTRLTVL.

V gene TRBV6-5 combines with J gene TRBJ1-2; D may be TRBD1 (5 bases). V was pared by 3 bases and J by 2 bases, with 13 bases between. The CDR3 is 15 amino acids. CDR1 and CDR2 (germline): MNHEY, SVGAGI. The CDR3: CASSYGAGFNYGYTF. For the CDR3, the DNA is TGTGCCAGCAGTTATGGGGCAGGGTTCAACTATGGCTACACCTTC.

The chain uses TRBV9 and TRBJ1-1; possible D gene TRBD1, 6 bases. The CDR3 is made up of 15 amino acids. The germline V gene encodes CDR1 SGDLS and CDR2 YYNGEE. V was pared by 3 bases and J by 4 bases, with 16 bases between. In nucleotides, the CDR3 is TGTGCCAGCAGCGCCGAGGGAAGGGGGGGCACTGAAGCTTTCTTT. This sequence encodes CASSAEGRGGTEAFF. Full variable domain (outside the CDR3, taken from reference TRBV9 and TRBJ1-1): DSGVTQTPKHLITATGQRVTLRCSPRSGDLSVYWYQQSLDQGLQFLIQYYNGEERAKGNILERFSAQQFPDLHSELNLSSLELGDSALYFCASSAEGRGGTEAFFGQGTRLTVV.

The V and J genes are TRBV19 and TRBJ2-1; possible D gene TRBD1, 6 bases. This CDR3 contains 15 residues. Trimming pared 6 bases from V and 6 bases from J, leaving 18 bases between. Germline CDR1 and CDR2: LNHDA and SQIVND (reference sequence). The CDR3 loop is CASRSFQDSLNEQFF. The CDR3 region has the DNA TGTGCCAGTAGGAGCTTCCAGGACAGTCTCAATGAGCAGTTCTTC.

The chain employs TRBV27 and TRBJ2-3, with D uncertain. Trimming cost V 0 bases and J 6 bases, with 10 bases left between them. The CDR3 is 14 amino acids. Germline CDR1 reads MNHEY; CDR2 reads SMNVEV (reference sequence). CDR3 DNA sequence: TGTGCCAGCAGTTTATCCCCCAATCGCGATACGCAGTATTTT. Protein sequence: CASSLSPNRDTQYF.

Judged by abundance, this clone is medium-sized. The rearrangement links TRBV25-1 to TRBJ1-1; D not resolved. The CDR3 is 12 residues long. CDR1 and CDR2 from the germline V gene are MGHDK and SYGVNS. Trimming took 5 bases from V and 5 from J, leaving 9 bases between them. CDR3 DNA: TGTGCCAGCAGTAACGAAGGAACTGAAGCTTTCTTT. Residues: CASSNEGTEAFF. Supplemented by reference TRBV25-1 and TRBJ1-1, the full variable domain reads EADIYQTPRYLVIGTGKKITLECSQTMGHDKMYWYQQDPGMELHLIHYSYGVNSTEKGDLSSESTVSRIRTEHFPLTLESARPSHTSQYLCASSNEGTEAFFGQGTRLTVV.

The rearrangement joins TRBV4-1 to TRBJ1-1; D uncertain. The CDR3 is 14 amino acids. Germline CDR1 and CDR2: MGHRA and YSYEKL. V shed 0 bases and J shed 3 bases, with 8 bases lying between them. The CDR3 spells CASSQERADTEAFF. In nucleotides, the CDR3 is TGCGCCAGCAGCCAAGAAAGGGCGGACACTGAAGCTTTCTTT.

The gene calls are TRBV4-1 and TRBJ1-5; D perhaps matches TRBD1 (6 bases). The CDR3 covers 14 residues. Deletions cut 1 base from V and 4 bases from J, with 8 bases between. CDR1 is MGHRA and CDR2 is YSYEKL in the germline V gene. The CDR3 spells CASSQVGGNQPQHF. The CDR3 bases are TGCGCCAGCAGCCAAGTAGGGGGAAATCAGCCCCAGCATTTT.

In its sample, this clone was seen once. The chain carries TRBV4-3 and TRBJ2-1; no definite D call. V lost 4 bases and J lost 9, with 13 bases in between. The CDR3 totals 13 residues. CDR1 and CDR2 from the germline V gene are LGHNA and YSLEER. The CDR3 DNA reads TGCGCCAGCAGCCTCCAGCCGCTTAGTGAGCAGTTCTTC. Translation: CASSLQPLSEQFF.

The chain joins TRBV6-1 to TRBJ1-2; D perhaps matches TRBD1 (6 bases). Germline lookup yields CDR1 MNHNS and CDR2 SASEGT. The CDR3 is 15 amino acids. V shed 2 bases and J shed 0 bases, with 10 bases lying between them. The CDR3 loop is CASSEQQGTNYGYTF. CDR3 in DNA: TGTGCCAGCAGTGAACAGCAGGGGACTAACTATGGCTACACCTTC.

The rearrangement joins TRBV29-1 to TRBJ1-2, with D perhaps matching TRBD1 (6 bases). This CDR3 region has 12 residues. Germline V gives CDR1 SQVTM, CDR2 ANQGSEA. Between the trimmed V and J ends, which lost 3 bases and 1 base, there was a span of 6 bases. The CDR3 spells CSVEDSNYGYTF. The CDR3 DNA reads TGCAGCGTTGAGGACAGTAACTATGGCTACACCTTC.

This chain connects TRBV12-5 to TRBJ1-6; possible D gene TRBD1, 6 bases. Looked up from germline, CDR1 is LGHNT and CDR2 is FRNRAP. The CDR3 totals 15 residues. Trimming cost V 7 bases and J 9 bases, with 19 bases left between them. The CDR3 loop reads CASDGPDRFPSPLHF. The CDR3 coding sequence is TGTGCTAGTGACGGCCCCGACAGGTTCCCTTCACCCCTCCACTTT.

This clone is classed as large. The sample carries other DNA sequences with the same CDR3. The chain is built from TRBV27 and TRBJ1-2; perhaps TRBD1 as D (5 bases). The CDR3 runs 14 residues. Germline lookup yields CDR1 MNHEY and CDR2 SMNVEV (reference sequence). The V end was cut by 2 bases, the J end by 2 bases, with 9 bases between. The CDR3 region has the DNA TGTGCCAGCAGTTTACAGGGTGGAAACTATGGCTACACCTTC. Its translation: CASSLQGGNYGYTF.

The chain employs TRBV7-9 and TRBJ2-1; D could derive from TRBD1 or TRBD2 (5 bases each). Germline-derived CDR1 and CDR2 are SEHNR and FQNEAQ (reference sequence). The CDR3 is 10 amino acids. Deletions cut 6 bases from V and 8 bases from J, with 5 bases between. The CDR3 DNA follows: TGTGCCAGCAGGGGGGATGAGCAGTTCTTC. Translated, it gives CASRGDEQFF. Full variable domain (remainder filled in from reference TRBV7-9 and TRBJ2-1): DTGVSQNPRHKITKRGQNVTFRCDPISEHNRLYWYRQTLGQGPEFLTYFQNEAQLEKSRLLSDRFSAERPKGSFSTLEIQRTEQGDSAMYLCASRGDEQFFGPGTRLTVL.

This rearrangement joins TRBV6-6 to TRBJ2-7; weak D call: TRBD2 (7 bases). CDR1 and CDR2 from the germline V gene are MNHNY and SVGAGI (reference sequence). V dropped 0 bases and J dropped 6 bases, with 9 bases sitting between them. The CDR3 sequence is 13 residues long. CDR3 DNA sequence: TGTGCCAGCAGTTACTCTGGGGGGGCCGAGCAGTACTTC. This codes for CASSYSGGAEQYF.

This rearrangement joins TRBV7-9 to TRBJ2-2, with D hard to call. Germline values: CDR1 SEHNR, CDR2 FQNEAQ (reference sequence). The ends were cut back, 5 bases at V and 9 bases at J, with 13 bases in the middle. CDR3 length: 13 amino acids. The CDR3 nucleotides read TGTGCCAGCAGCCGAAATGACTGGTGGGAGCTGTTTTTT. It encodes CASSRNDWWELFF.

The rearrangement uses TRBV10-2 and TRBJ2-7, with no clear D. Deletions cut 2 bases from V and 3 bases from J, with 11 bases between. The CDR3 is made up of 14 amino acids. The germline V gene encodes CDR1 WSHSY and CDR2 SAAADI. The CDR3 DNA reads as TGCGCCAGCAGTGAGAATAGGGTCGTCTACGAGCAGTACTTC. The encoded protein is CASSENRVVYEQYF.

The chain joins TRBV6-5 to TRBJ1-1; no firm D call. The CDR3 is 13 amino acids. Germline CDR1 and CDR2: MNHEY and SVGAGI. The ends were cut back, 0 bases at V and 5 bases at J, with 7 bases in the middle. The CDR3 spells CASSYSTGTEAFF. The DNA for the CDR3 is TGTGCCAGCAGTTACTCTACGGGAACTGAAGCTTTCTTT.

CDR3 residues: CASSYTGAIYGYTF. CDR3 DNA sequence: TGTGCCAGCAGCTATACCGGGGCGATATATGGCTACACCTTC. The chain links TRBV6-5 to TRBJ1-2; D may be TRBD1 (5 bases). This CDR3 is 14 amino acids long. V was shortened by 6 bases and J by 5 bases, with 16 bases between the two germline ends. CDR1 is MNHEY and CDR2 is SVGAGI in the germline V gene.

The rearrangement links TRBV6-6 to TRBJ1-2; D may be TRBD1 (6 bases). Germline V gene lookup returns CDR1 MNHNY and CDR2 SVGAGI (reference sequence). The CDR3 loop spans 14 amino acids. V dropped 5 bases and J dropped 6 bases, with 16 bases sitting between them. The CDR3 sequence is CASSPWGPGHGYTF. The CDR3 coding sequence is TGTGCCAGCAGTCCCTGGGGGCCGGGACATGGCTACACCTTC.

This sequence joins TRBV27 and TRBJ2-7, with 8 bases lining up with TRBD1. With V trimmed by 2 bases and J by 3 bases, 6 bases remained unmatched. The germline V gene has CDR1 MNHEY and CDR2 SMNVEV (reference sequence). The CDR3 spans 15 residues. CDR3 sequence reads: CASSLEPGQVYEQYF. The CDR3 nucleotides are TGTGCCAGCAGTTTAGAGCCGGGACAGGTCTACGAGCAGTACTTC.

The gene calls are TRBV19 and TRBJ1-4; tentative D call: TRBD1 (5 bases). The ends were cut back, 4 bases at V and 8 bases at J, with 17 bases in the middle. The CDR3 sequence is 15 residues long. The germline V gene encodes CDR1 LNHDA and CDR2 SQIVND (reference sequence). The CDR3 sequence: CASSTPLEQEEKLFF. The CDR3 nucleotides are TGTGCCAGTAGTACCCCCCTCGAACAGGAAGAAAAACTGTTTTTT.

The chain has TRBV7-6 and TRBJ1-1; D call uncertain. The CDR3 runs to 14 residues. Germline CDR1 reads SGHVS; CDR2 reads FNYEAQ. V dropped 4 bases and J dropped 7 bases, with 16 bases sitting between them. CDR3 DNA sequence: TGTGCCAGCAGCTCGACGGGAGCCATCAGTGAAGCTTTCTTT. It translates to CASSSTGAISEAFF.

The chain joins TRBV27 to TRBJ2-3, with D maybe TRBD2 (6 bases). Germline V CDR1 and CDR2: MNHEY, SMNVEV (reference sequence). The CDR3 runs 16 residues. V dropped 6 bases and J dropped 1 base, with 17 bases sitting between them. CDR3 in amino acids: CASRSTLGEGTDTQYF. The DNA of the CDR3 is TGTGCCAGCAGGTCTACATTAGGGGAGGGCACAGATACGCAGTATTTT.